This T cell receptor beta chain was captured in a study of shared clonotypes between healthy human individuals. Germline-derived CDR1 and CDR2 are SGHRS and YFSETQ. There are 15 residues in the CDR3. V dropped 5 bases and J dropped 1 base, with 16 bases sitting between them. The sample holds one count of this clone. What it binds is unknown. Study results and caveats: Naive subsets tended to show greater estimated richness than memory subsets. Rarefaction analysis demonstrated incomplete sorted-subset sequencing notwithstanding large depth.

Generated by immunoSEQ multiplex PCR, the TCRdb table keeps only in-frame clones and is missing some. Of about 1.5 million clones detected, approximately 98% appear once; the ten largest clones hold approximately 0.44%. Specimen: naive CD4+ T cells sorted from blood. Subset here: CD45RA+ positively selected. The TCR was taken from a man aged 25-45 years in good health. The rearrangement uses TRBV5-1 and TRBJ2-7; D possibly matches TRBD1 or TRBD2 (5 bases each). The CDR3 bases are TGCGCCAGCAGGATCTTTGAGGGACCATCCTACGAGCAGTACTTC. Its protein is CASRIFEGPSYEQYF. Supplemented by reference TRBV5-1 and TRBJ2-7, the full variable domain reads KAGVTQTPRYLIKTRGQQVTLSCSPISGHRSVSWYQQTPGQGLQFLFEYFSETQRNKGNFPGRFSGRQFSNSRSEMNVSTLELGDSALYLCASRIFEGPSYEQYFGPGTRLTVT.